The clone carrying this T cell receptor beta chain was counted only a few times. Its antigen remains unknown. Fresh peripheral blood, around 9.3 ml, was the source of the PBMCs. The data were taken from a study of T cells in Graves' hyperthyroidism and ophthalmopathy. Turning to the study itself: Blood from the periphery was taken at initial diagnosis, before any treatment. Study observations and caveats: Also found in blood were most expanded thyroid clonotypes above 0.001.

V shed 8 bases and J shed 0 bases, with 14 bases lying between them. Germline CDR1 reads SEHNR; CDR2 reads FQNEAQ (reference sequence). This CDR3 has 16 residues. It was RNA transcripts that yielded the amplified TCR beta CDR3 regions. HTBI primers were used for first-round RT-PCR of the TCR CDR3. Using its own MiXCR run on the multiplex PCR reads, TCRdb lists one record per CDR3 protein. The sample carries over 700,000 distinct CDR3 sequences, around 38% recorded once. The chain employs TRBV7-9 and TRBJ2-6; D is unresolved. This sequence was found in a man aged 18-30 years with Graves' hyperthyroidism. Sequencing input: blood. The CDR3 nucleotides read TGTGCCAGCCACCCTCCAGGCTTCTCTGGGGCCAACGTCCTGACTTTC. Its translation is CASHPPGFSGANVLTF.